This record covers a single T cell receptor beta chain. The antigen remains undetermined. This sample was taken from a study of CD8 T cells in acute hepatitis C reinfection. Across the whole study: CD8+ T cells specific for HCV NS3-1073 were sequenced.

Time point indicated: naive CD8 control sorted from an acute-time-point sample. A positive HCV RNA or antibody test following a negative test within 24 weeks defined acute primary infection. Repertoires were generated with immunoSEQ multiplex PCR, while TCRdb's copy carries only in-frame clones and drops some. The top ten hold 11% of the sample, which has about 38,000 clones, 70% to 90% seen once. Study results and caveats: Overrepresentation in the naive pool did not explain the preferential TRBV04 and TRBV06 usage seen in all groups.

V lost 3 bases, J lost 10 bases, and 8 bases stayed unmatched. CDR1 and CDR2 (germline): SGHVS, FNYEAQ. This CDR3 comprises 14 residues. Material: naive CD8+ T cells from PBMCs. This TCR was sampled from a woman younger than 35 who spontaneously cleared hepatitis C infection. V and J are TRBV7-6 and TRBJ2-1; 8 bases fit TRBD2. The CDR3 reads CASSFIRGGLEQFF. CDR3 DNA: TGTGCCAGCAGCTTTATTCGGGGGGGATTAGAGCAGTTCTTC.